One and the same sample provided the 26 T cell receptor beta chains below, sequenced in a study of identical twins. One entry per CDR3 protein results from TCRdb running MiXCR on the 5' RACE reads. Among around 470,000 distinct CDR3 sequences listed, approximately 14% were seen once. This sample was shared with a second study, whose subject was yellow fever vaccine responses in identical twins.

Sequencing was carried out using CD4+ T cells sorted from blood. All receptors come from a woman in her late teens or twenties in good health.

This sequence joins TRBV6-2 or TRBV6-3 and TRBJ2-1; 13 nucleotides align to TRBD2. Germline V gene lookup returns CDR1 MNHEY and CDR2 SVGEGT. With 4 bases clipped from V and 9 bases from J, the junction kept 6 bases outside the gene matches. There are 15 residues in the CDR3. The CDR3 region has the DNA TGTGCCAGCAGTTTAAAACTAGCGGGAGGGTCTGAGCAGTTCTTC. Its protein product is CASSLKLAGGSEQFF.

As DNA, the CDR3 is TGTGCCAGCAGTTCCGGCGGGAGGGACTCATACGAGCAGTACTTC. This translates into CASSSGGRDSYEQYF. V usage is TRBV12-3 or TRBV12-4 and J usage is TRBJ2-7; TRBD2 matches 9 bases. CDR3 length: 15 residues. Trimming at V came to 4 bases and at J to 4 bases, leaving 8 bases not matched to a gene.

This chain connects TRBV5-1 to TRBJ1-1; D uncertain. Germline assignment: CDR1 SGHRS and CDR2 YFSETQ. V was pared by 4 bases and J by 1 base, with 11 bases between. CDR3 size: 14 residues. The CDR3 sequence: CASSRRGANTEAFF. The CDR3 coding sequence is TGCGCCAGCAGCCGGCGCGGAGCGAACACTGAAGCTTTCTTT.

This clonotype was detected only a few times. The chain joins TRBV24-1 to TRBJ2-2; 7 nucleotides align to TRBD2. The CDR3 spans 17 residues. With 4 bases clipped from V and 1 base from J, the junction kept 8 bases outside the gene matches. Germline V CDR1 and CDR2: KGHDR, SFDVKD. Here the CDR3 reads CATSDPKGRGNTGELFF. CDR3 in DNA: TGTGCCACCAGTGACCCCAAAGGGAGGGGGAACACCGGGGAGCTGTTTTTT.

The chain carries TRBV5-1 and TRBJ2-3, with 11 bases fitting TRBD1. Trimming removed 7 bases from V and 2 bases from J; junction bases left unmatched: 3. CDR3 length equals 14 residues. CDR1 SGHRS and CDR2 YFSETQ come from the germline V gene. For the CDR3, the DNA is TGCGCCAGCGGGGGACAGGGGGACACAGATACGCAGTATTTT. Amino acid sequence: CASGGQGDTDTQYF.

This chain joins TRBV12-3 or TRBV12-4 and TRBJ2-4; perhaps D is TRBD1 or TRBD2 (5 bases each). This CDR3 is built from 15 residues. The ends were cut back, 4 bases at V and 8 bases at J, with 18 bases in the middle. The CDR3 nucleotides read TGTGCCAGCAGTTCCCGGCACGGGGCCAAGGACATTCAGTACTTC. As protein: CASSSRHGAKDIQYF.

This chain links TRBV3-1 with TRBJ2-1; 10 bases are a match to TRBD2. Trimming took 1 base from V and 14 from J; bases not matched to a gene: 8. Germline lookup yields CDR1 LGHDT and CDR2 YNNKEL (reference sequence). The CDR3 extends over 14 amino acids. As DNA, the CDR3 is TGTGCCAGCAGCCAAGGGCCTGGGAGCGGGAGGGAGTTCTTC. It encodes CASSQGPGSGREFF.

The V and J genes are TRBV10-3 and TRBJ2-5; a weak D match, TRBD2 (7 bases). Germline V gene sequence: CDR1 ENHRY, CDR2 SYGVKD. Trimming stripped 2 bases from V and 5 bases from J, with 12 bases between. CDR3 size: 14 residues. The CDR3 coding sequence is TGTGCCATCAGTGAGCGGGGGGCGCGGGAGACCCAGTACTTC. It yields the protein CAISERGARETQYF.

This clonotype was found a few times. The chain joins TRBV2 to TRBJ1-6, with D unresolved. The CDR3 runs to 15 residues. Germline loops: CDR1 SNHLY, CDR2 FYNNEI. V was trimmed by 7 bases and J by 5 bases, leaving 15 bases between them. The CDR3 DNA is TGTGCCAGCAAGGTCGGCGGCCCTAATAATTCACCCCTCCACTTT. It translates to CASKVGGPNNSPLHF.

CDR3 sequence reads: CSARDQLAGGDTSRNEQFF. CDR3 in DNA: TGCAGTGCTAGAGACCAACTAGCGGGAGGTGATACTTCGCGCAATGAGCAGTTCTTC. This sequence joins TRBV20-1 and TRBJ2-1; 12 bases match TRBD2. Germline V gene data show CDR1 as DFQATT and CDR2 as SNEGSKA (reference sequence). The CDR3 contains 19 residues. V gave up 0 bases and J gave up 6 bases; unmatched junction bases: 15.

This clonotype was counted between two and nine times. This chain connects TRBV29-1 to TRBJ2-7; D not resolved. The V and J ends lost 0 bases and 2 bases respectively, with 2 bases between them. The CDR3 sequence is 11 residues long. CDR1 and CDR2 from the germline V gene are SQVTM and ANQGSEA. The CDR3: CSVEDPYEQYF. In DNA, the CDR3 is TGCAGCGTTGAAGATCCCTACGAGCAGTACTTC.

This clonotype was counted a few times. V and J are TRBV20-1 and TRBJ2-2; 7 bases map to TRBD1. The CDR3 spans 15 residues. Germline-derived CDR1 and CDR2 are DFQATT and SNEGSKA (reference sequence). Losses at the gene ends were 5 bases for V and 0 bases for J; bases not matched to a gene: 6. The CDR3 protein is CSAADRTANTGELFF. CDR3 sequence (DNA): TGCAGTGCTGCGGACAGGACCGCGAACACCGGGGAGCTGTTTTTT.

This clonotype was seen a few times. The chain combines TRBV20-1 with TRBJ1-6; D is undetermined. The CDR3 is 14 residues long. Germline-derived CDR1 and CDR2 are DFQATT and SNEGSKA (reference sequence). The ends were cut back, 4 bases at V and 3 bases at J, with 10 bases in the middle. DNA for the CDR3: TGCAGTGCTAAAGACACCATCTATAATTCACCCCTCCACTTT. Its translation is CSAKDTIYNSPLHF.

This clonotype was counted between two and nine times. V is TRBV29-1 and J is TRBJ2-5; 10 nucleotides line up with TRBD1. Germline CDR1 is SQVTM and CDR2 is ANQGSEA. The CDR3 covers 12 residues. V lost 7 bases to trimming and J lost 3 bases; unmatched junction nucleotides: 2. The CDR3, as DNA: TGCAGCGGACAGGGGGCCGAAGAGACCCAGTACTTC. Residues: CSGQGAEETQYF.

This chain connects TRBV28 to TRBJ2-7, with TRBD1 identical over 7 bases. Germline lookup yields CDR1 MDHEN and CDR2 SYDVKM. The CDR3 is 15 residues long. V shed 7 bases and J 2 bases; nucleotides not matched to a gene: 11. The CDR3 DNA sequence: TGTGCCAGCACCCCACAAGGGACAGAGACCTACGAGCAGTACTTC. It specifies CASTPQGTETYEQYF. The full variable domain, completed using reference TRBV28 and TRBJ2-7, is DVKVTQSSRYLVKRTGEKVFLECVQDMDHENMFWYRQDPGLGLRLIYFSYDVKMKEKGDIPEGYSVSREKKERFSLILESASTNQTSMYLCASTPQGTETYEQYFGPGTRLTVT.

In its sample, this clonotype was seen a few times. V gene TRBV7-3 combines with J gene TRBJ1-1, with 9 bases aligning to TRBD1. This CDR3 has 16 residues. Germline V gene data show CDR1 as SGHTA and CDR2 as FQGTGA. Losses at the gene ends were 4 bases for V and 1 base for J; bases not matched to a gene: 7. The DNA for the CDR3 is TGTGCCAGCAGCTCAGGGACAGGGCTTGAGAACACTGAAGCTTTCTTT. Its protein is CASSSGTGLENTEAFF.

The V gene is TRBV7-8, the J gene TRBJ2-7; 11 bases align to TRBD2. The germline V gene encodes CDR1 SGHVS and CDR2 FQNEAQ. The V segment lost 5 bases and the J segment 3 bases; nucleotides outside the gene matches: 12. The CDR3 contains 17 residues. In DNA form, the CDR3 reads TGTGCCAGCAGCCCCCGGGCTAGCGGGAGGAAAGTCTACGAGCAGTACTTC. Translated: CASSPRASGRKVYEQYF. The entire variable domain, with the rest obtained from reference TRBV7-8 and TRBJ2-7, is as follows: GAGVSQSPRYKVAKRGQDVALRCDPISGHVSLFWYQQALGQGPEFLTYFQNEAQLDKSGLPSDRFFAERPEGSVSTLKIQRTQQEDSAVYLCASSPRASGRKVYEQYFGPGTRLTVT.

The chain links TRBV20-1 to TRBJ2-1; perhaps TRBD1 as D (6 bases). V shed 7 bases and J shed 4 bases, with 14 bases lying between them. The germline V gene encodes CDR1 DFQATT and CDR2 SNEGSKA (reference sequence). This CDR3 contains 13 residues. CDR3 sequence reads: CSVTGDKYNEQFF. The CDR3 DNA reads TGCAGTGTTACCGGGGACAAATACAATGAGCAGTTCTTC.

This sequence joins TRBV12-3 or TRBV12-4 and TRBJ2-2; unclear D gene. The CDR3 runs 12 residues. The germline V and J ends were trimmed by 7 bases and 7 bases, with 10 bases remaining between them. CDR3 residues: CASTMADGELFF. CDR3 nucleotide sequence: TGTGCCAGCACTATGGCAGACGGGGAGCTGTTTTTT.

The chain combines TRBV7-6 with TRBJ2-3, with D possibly TRBD1 on 6 matching bases. Trimming took off 5 bases at V and 0 bases at J, with 12 bases between the two ends. This CDR3 is 15 amino acids long. The germline V gene has CDR1 SGHVS and CDR2 FNYEAQ. Here the CDR3 reads CASSHKTGSTDTQYF. The CDR3 DNA reads as TGTGCCAGCAGCCATAAGACAGGAAGCACAGATACGCAGTATTTT.

In this sample, this clonotype turned up many times. V is TRBV10-3 and J is TRBJ2-3, with TRBD2 identical over 9 bases. CDR3 size: 19 residues. The V gene's germline CDR1 is ENHRY and CDR2 SYGVKD. The V and J ends lost 5 bases and 4 bases, in that order; junction bases with no gene match: 19. The CDR3 region has the DNA TGTGCCATCAGTCCTAGTGGCGGTAGCGGGAGTGGGAGGCCAGATACGCAGTATTTT. Residues: CAISPSGGSGSGRPDTQYF.

The gene calls are TRBV9 and TRBJ2-3, with TRBD2 matching over 8 bases. Germline CDR1 is SGDLS and CDR2 is YYNGEE. V gave up 4 bases and J gave up 11 bases; unmatched junction bases: 15. This CDR3 region has 15 residues. The CDR3 DNA reads as TGTGCCAGCAGCACAAGCCGGGAGGGGAGGATCCGGCAGTATTTT. It specifies CASSTSREGRIRQYF.

This clonotype was recorded a few times. This sequence joins TRBV27 and TRBJ2-1; tentative D call: TRBD1 (6 bases). From germline, CDR1 is MNHEY and CDR2 SMNVEV (reference sequence). The CDR3 totals 17 residues. V dropped 4 bases and J dropped 1 base, with 17 bases sitting between them. CDR3 sequence (DNA): TGTGCCAGCAGTTCGTCTCAGGGGTTTCGGTCCTACAATGAGCAGTTCTTC. This codes for CASSSSQGFRSYNEQFF.

Note on this clonotype: Since a much larger clone is just one base distant, this may be a read error. The V call is TRBV5-1, the J call TRBJ2-3, with D tentatively TRBD1 (5 bases). The DNA end lines up better with TRBJ1-5; the J call may be wrong. This CDR3 has 14 residues. In germline, CDR1 is SGHRS, CDR2 YFSETQ. This CDR3 reads CASSFRGSTDTQHF. CDR3 DNA: TGCGCCAGCAGCTTTCGGGGGAGCACAGATACGCAGCATTTT.

The V and J genes are TRBV11-1 and TRBJ2-3; D gene unclear. The CDR3 sequence is 12 residues long. V lost 5 bases and J lost 6, with 9 bases in between. Germline V gene data show CDR1 as SGHAT and CDR2 as FQDESV (reference sequence). The DNA for the CDR3 is TGTGCCAGCAGCCAGTCTATGGATACGCAGTATTTT. Protein product: CASSQSMDTQYF.

This chain connects TRBV7-2 to TRBJ2-3; 9 bases fit TRBD1. Germline V lookup: CDR1 SGHTA, CDR2 FQGNSA. The V segment lost 1 base and the J segment 6 bases; nucleotides outside the gene matches: 5. The CDR3 extends over 15 amino acids. The CDR3 spells CASSLGQGDMDTQYF. In DNA form, the CDR3 reads TGTGCCAGCAGCTTAGGACAGGGGGATATGGATACGCAGTATTTT.